This TCR beta chain was recovered during a study of T cells after yellow fever vaccination. Study context: Low-cell-number fractions underwent preparation using SMART-Seq v4 Ultra Low Input. Study-level findings and limits: Highly abundant clonotypes carried over from the bulk population could end up in FACS-sorted repertoires as contaminants. Subsequent to the booster, the majority of primary-vaccination clones reappeared (96% CD4, about 90% CD8).

In this sample, this clonotype turned up once. Its specificity is not known. Making TCR cDNA involved 5'RACE template switching, which added UMIs and a universal primer site. TCRdb reprocessed the 5' RACE reads via MiXCR and lists one record per CDR3 protein. The sample includes 500,000 to 650,000 distinct CDR3 sequences, 13% of them seen just once. V was shortened by 3 bases and J by 2 bases, with 5 bases between the two germline ends. The V gene's germline CDR1 is DFQATT and CDR2 SNEGSKA (reference sequence). This CDR3 spans 11 amino acids. The rearrangement links TRBV20-1 to TRBJ2-7; D not resolved. Sequencing used PBMCs, obtained on the day of the yellow fever booster vaccination. The source is a young man who received the YFV17D yellow fever vaccine. CDR3 loop: CSASKTYEQYF. The CDR3 DNA is TGCAGTGCTAGTAAGACCTACGAGCAGTACTTC.